The 15 T cell receptor beta chains presented below share a single source sample, sequenced in a study of OX40 agonist ivuxolimab in advanced cancers. Assay used: immunoSEQ multiplex PCR; TCRdb lists only in-frame clones, some missing. The data hold under 85,000 clones, with 85% to 90% observed a single time. The sample was CD4+ or CD8+ T cells sorted from blood, taken in a trial of the OX40 agonist ivuxolimab. These TCRs come from an adult with an advanced solid tumor such as melanoma, head and neck, liver or kidney cancer.

The chain links TRBV28 to TRBJ2-7; possible D gene TRBD2, 6 bases. Trimming cost V 6 bases and J 6 bases, with 18 bases left between them. The V gene's germline CDR1 is MDHEN and CDR2 SYDVKM. CDR3 size: 14 residues. The CDR3 DNA reads as TGTGCCAGCAGACCTCCGGGACTTGGCCGCGAGCAGTACTTC. Protein: CASRPPGLGREQYF.

The chain links TRBV10-3 to TRBJ2-5; D may be TRBD2 (7 bases). Between the trimmed V and J ends, which lost 0 bases and 7 bases, there was a span of 18 bases. The length of the CDR3 is 16 residues. Germline V gives CDR1 ENHRY, CDR2 SYGVKD. CDR3 sequence (DNA): TGTGCCATCAGTGAGTCCTCCGTGTGGGGGGGGCTGACCCAGTACTTC. Translating it yields CAISESSVWGGLTQYF.

The chain links TRBV10-3 to TRBJ2-5; 10 bases agree with TRBD1. The CDR3 has 13 residues. Germline CDR1 reads ENHRY; CDR2 reads SYGVKD. After removal of 10 bases from V and 2 bases from J, the junction contained 4 bases not matched to a gene. The CDR3 here is CATGGQGQETQYF. The CDR3 bases are TGTGCCACCGGGGGACAGGGGCAAGAGACCCAGTACTTC.

The gene calls are TRBV4-2 and TRBJ1-2, with 7 bases aligning to TRBD1. This CDR3 has 15 residues. The germline V gene encodes CDR1 LGHNA and CDR2 YNFKEQ. The J segment lost 6 bases and the V segment lost 5 bases, leaving 12 bases of the junction unmatched. CDR3 protein: CASSSNRGQIHGYTF. DNA for the CDR3: TGTGCCAGCAGCTCAAACCGGGGACAGATACATGGCTACACCTTC.

Note on this clone: An end of the junction does not agree with germline; a read error may underlie this. V usage is TRBV29-1 and J usage is TRBJ2-7, with TRBD1 matching over 9 bases. The CDR3 has 11 residues. Germline V gene sequence: CDR1 SQVTM, CDR2 ANQGSEA. The DNA for the CDR3 is TGCAGCGCCCGGAGGATGGGACAGGGAATCTTC. This encodes CSARRMGQGIF.

The chain combines TRBV5-8 with TRBJ1-5; D is possibly TRBD1 (5 bases). This CDR3 spans 15 amino acids. Germline loops: CDR1 SGHTS, CDR2 YDEGEE. Trimming took off 4 bases at V and 6 bases at J, with 17 bases between the two ends. DNA of the CDR3: TGTGCCAGCAGCCCCTGGGAGGCAGGGCCTCAGCCCCAGCATTTT. Translating it yields CASSPWEAGPQPQHF.

This clone appeared once. The chain combines TRBV6-1 with TRBJ2-3; 8 bases match TRBD1. From germline, CDR1 is MNHNS and CDR2 SASEGT. This CDR3 is built from 14 residues. V lost 5 bases and J lost 8; bases outside the gene matches: 9. CDR3 sequence reads: CASSTRQGFGTQYF. Here the CDR3 DNA reads TGTGCCAGCAGTACCCGACAGGGGTTTGGTACGCAGTATTTT.

The V gene is TRBV5-6, the J gene TRBJ1-3, with 7 bases lining up with TRBD1. Germline CDR1 and CDR2: SGHDT and YYEEEE. The CDR3 consists of 14 residues. Trimming removed 5 bases from V and 1 base from J; junction bases left unmatched: 3. This chain's CDR3 is CASSLTGSGNTIYF. The CDR3 bases are TGTGCCAGCAGTTTGACAGGGTCTGGAAACACCATATATTTT. The full variable domain, rest sourced from reference TRBV5-6 and TRBJ1-3, is DAGVTQSPTHLIKTRGQQVTLRCSPKSGHDTVSWYQQALGQGPQFIFQYYEEEERQRGNFPDRFSGHQFPNYSSELNVNALLLGDSALYLCASSLTGSGNTIYFGEGSWLTVV.

The chain carries TRBV27 and TRBJ1-5; D gene ambiguous. Germline CDR1 and CDR2: MNHEY and SMNVEV (reference sequence). The CDR3 contains 13 residues. V dropped 3 bases and J dropped 5 bases, with 8 bases sitting between them. DNA of the CDR3: TGTGCCAGCAGTTTTACGAGGGATCAGCCCCAGCATTTT. Translated, it gives CASSFTRDQPQHF.

This clone appeared once. The genes are TRBV5-1 and TRBJ1-4; the D is unclear. The CDR3 loop spans 16 amino acids. The V end was cut by 4 bases, the J end by 0 bases, with 13 bases between. Germline values: CDR1 SGHRS, CDR2 YFSETQ. The CDR3, as DNA: TGCGCCAGCAGCCCGGGGTTCAGAACAACTAATGAAAAACTGTTTTTT. Its translation: CASSPGFRTTNEKLFF.

The chain is built from TRBV2 and TRBJ2-5; 14 nucleotides agree with TRBD2. The CDR3 has 17 amino acids. CDR1 and CDR2 from the germline V gene are SNHLY and FYNNEI. V trimming: 5 bases; J trimming: 4 bases; junction bases outside the gene matches: 9. The CDR3 protein is CASSRSTSGGVRETQYF. CDR3 DNA sequence: TGTGCCAGCAGTAGATCGACTAGCGGGGGGGTAAGAGAGACCCAGTACTTC.

The chain has TRBV18 and TRBJ1-2, with D perhaps matching TRBD1 (6 bases). This CDR3 contains 17 residues. The V end lost 6 bases, the J end lost 3 bases, and 23 bases lay between the germline ends. CDR1 is KGHSH and CDR2 is LQKENI in the germline V gene. CDR3 DNA sequence: TGTGCCAGCTCGCCGACCTCTACAGGGATCTCTGACTATGGCTACACCTTC. It translates to CASSPTSTGISDYGYTF. The variable domain in full, with the rest retrieved from reference TRBV18 and TRBJ1-2, is NAGVMQNPRHLVRRRGQEARLRCSPMKGHSHVYWYRQLPEEGLKFMVYLQKENIIDESGMPKERFSAEFPKEGPSILRIQQVVRGDSAAYFCASSPTSTGISDYGYTFGSGTRLTVV.

This chain connects TRBV7-9 to TRBJ1-5; D is possibly TRBD1 (5 bases). Germline V CDR1 and CDR2: SEHNR, FQNEAQ (reference sequence). The CDR3 extends over 15 amino acids. V lost 5 bases, J lost 4 bases, and 15 bases lay in between. The CDR3 loop reads CASSPGGGWNQPQHF. The CDR3 region has the DNA TGTGCCAGCAGCCCCGGGGGGGGGTGGAATCAGCCCCAGCATTTT.

The V call is TRBV5-4, the J call TRBJ2-4, with D perhaps assigned TRBD1 or TRBD2 (5 bases each). This CDR3 is 13 amino acids long. V was shortened by 1 base and J by 8 bases, with 10 bases between the two germline ends. Per the germline V gene, CDR1 is SGHNT and CDR2 is YYREEE (reference sequence). CDR3 sequence: CASSLSLGDIQYF. The CDR3 nucleotides are TGTGCCAGCAGCTTGAGTTTGGGGGACATTCAGTACTTC.

This chain connects TRBV7-6 to TRBJ2-5; D possibly matches TRBD1 or TRBD2 (5 bases each). The J call could be wrong; TRBJ2-7 is a better fit for the DNA end. The CDR3 has 15 amino acids. Germline V gene lookup returns CDR1 SGHVS and CDR2 FNYEAQ. CDR3 DNA: TGTGCCAGCAGCTTGGGACCTGGGCAAGGGAACGAGCAGTACTTC. Encoded protein: CASSLGPGQGNEQYF.